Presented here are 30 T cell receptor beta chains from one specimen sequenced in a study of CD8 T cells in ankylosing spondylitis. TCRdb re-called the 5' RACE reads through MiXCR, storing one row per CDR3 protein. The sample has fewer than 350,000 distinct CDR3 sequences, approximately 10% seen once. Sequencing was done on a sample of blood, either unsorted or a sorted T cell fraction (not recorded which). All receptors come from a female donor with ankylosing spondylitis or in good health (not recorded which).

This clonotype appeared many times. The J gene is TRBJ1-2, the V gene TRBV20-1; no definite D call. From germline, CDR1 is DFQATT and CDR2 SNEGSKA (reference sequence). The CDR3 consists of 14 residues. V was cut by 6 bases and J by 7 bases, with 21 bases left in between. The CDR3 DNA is TGCAGTGCCTCCAGCGGGTCCCTGGCGAGTGGCTACACCTTC. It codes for CSASSGSLASGYTF.

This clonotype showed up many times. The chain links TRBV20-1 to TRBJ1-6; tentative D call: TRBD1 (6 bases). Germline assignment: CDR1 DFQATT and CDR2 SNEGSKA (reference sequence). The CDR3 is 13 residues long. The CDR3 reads CSARGGAGSPLHF. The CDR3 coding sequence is TGCAGCGCACGCGGGGGGGCGGGCTCACCCCTCCACTTT.

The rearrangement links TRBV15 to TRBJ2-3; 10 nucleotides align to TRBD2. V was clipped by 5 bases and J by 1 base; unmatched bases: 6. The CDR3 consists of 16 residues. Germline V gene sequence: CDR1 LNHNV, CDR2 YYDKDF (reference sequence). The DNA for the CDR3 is TGTGCCACCAGCTCTCCGGGACTAGCGCGCACAGATACGCAGTATTTT. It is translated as CATSSPGLARTDTQYF.

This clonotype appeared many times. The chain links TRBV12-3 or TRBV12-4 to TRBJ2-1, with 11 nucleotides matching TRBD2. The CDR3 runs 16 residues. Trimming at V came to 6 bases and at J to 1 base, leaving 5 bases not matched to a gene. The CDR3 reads CASSPLAGASYNEQFF. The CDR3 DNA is TGTGCCAGCAGCCCACTAGCGGGGGCGTCCTACAATGAGCAGTTCTTC.

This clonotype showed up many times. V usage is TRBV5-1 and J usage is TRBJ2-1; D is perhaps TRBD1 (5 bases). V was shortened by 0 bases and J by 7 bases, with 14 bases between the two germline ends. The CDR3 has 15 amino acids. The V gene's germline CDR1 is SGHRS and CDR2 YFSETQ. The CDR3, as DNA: TGCGCCAGCAGCTTGGCGAGCCAGGGTCTAAATGAGCAGTTCTTC. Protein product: CASSLASQGLNEQFF. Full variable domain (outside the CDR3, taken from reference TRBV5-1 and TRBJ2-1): KAGVTQTPRYLIKTRGQQVTLSCSPISGHRSVSWYQQTPGQGLQFLFEYFSETQRNKGNFPGRFSGRQFSNSRSEMNVSTLELGDSALYLCASSLASQGLNEQFFGPGTRLTVL.

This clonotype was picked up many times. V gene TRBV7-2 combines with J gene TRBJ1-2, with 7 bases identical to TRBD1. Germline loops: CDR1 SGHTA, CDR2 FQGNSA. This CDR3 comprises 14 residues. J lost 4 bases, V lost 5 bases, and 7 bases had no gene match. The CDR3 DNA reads TGTGCCAGCAGCCCCCCTGACAGGGCCTATGGCTACACCTTC. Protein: CASSPPDRAYGYTF.

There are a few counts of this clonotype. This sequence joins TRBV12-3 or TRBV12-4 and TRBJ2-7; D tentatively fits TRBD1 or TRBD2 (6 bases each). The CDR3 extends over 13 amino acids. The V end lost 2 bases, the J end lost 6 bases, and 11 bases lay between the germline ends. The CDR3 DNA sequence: TGTGCCAGCAGTTTATACGGGGGCGGCGAGCAGTACTTC. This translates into CASSLYGGGEQYF.

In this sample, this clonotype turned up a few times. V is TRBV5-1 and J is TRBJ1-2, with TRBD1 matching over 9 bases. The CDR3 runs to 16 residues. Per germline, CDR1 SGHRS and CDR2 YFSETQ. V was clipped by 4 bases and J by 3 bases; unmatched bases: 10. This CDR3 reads CASSLPQGQGDYGYTF. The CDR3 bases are TGCGCCAGCAGCCTCCCCCAGGGACAGGGAGACTATGGCTACACCTTC.

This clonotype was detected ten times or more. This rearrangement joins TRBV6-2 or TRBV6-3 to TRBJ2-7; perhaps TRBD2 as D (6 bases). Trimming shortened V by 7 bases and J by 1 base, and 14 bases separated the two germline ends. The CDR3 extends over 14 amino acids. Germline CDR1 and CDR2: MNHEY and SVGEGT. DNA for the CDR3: TGTGCCAGCAACTTACGGGGGAGGTCCTACGAGCAGTACTTC. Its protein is CASNLRGRSYEQYF.

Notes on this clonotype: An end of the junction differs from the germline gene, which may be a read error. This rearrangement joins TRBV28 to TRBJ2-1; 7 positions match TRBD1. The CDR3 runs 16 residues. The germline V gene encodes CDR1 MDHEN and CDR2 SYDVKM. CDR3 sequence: CASTTNLRDSNNQQFF. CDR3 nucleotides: TGTGCCAGCACCACAAACCTCCGGGACAGCAACAATCAGCAGTTCTTC.

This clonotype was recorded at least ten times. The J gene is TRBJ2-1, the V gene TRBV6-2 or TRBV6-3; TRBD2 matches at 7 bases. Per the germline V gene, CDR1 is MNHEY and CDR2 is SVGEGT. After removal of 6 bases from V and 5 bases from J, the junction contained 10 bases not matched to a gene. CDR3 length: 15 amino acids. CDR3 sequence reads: CASRNRLAVHNEQFF. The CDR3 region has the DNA TGTGCCAGCAGAAATAGGCTAGCGGTACACAATGAGCAGTTCTTC.

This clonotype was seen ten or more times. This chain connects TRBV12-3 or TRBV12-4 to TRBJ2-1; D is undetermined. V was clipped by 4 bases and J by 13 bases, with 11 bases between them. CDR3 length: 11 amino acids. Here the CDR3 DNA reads TGTGCCAGCAGTTCCCTCTTCCCCCAGTTCTTC. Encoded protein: CASSSLFPQFF.

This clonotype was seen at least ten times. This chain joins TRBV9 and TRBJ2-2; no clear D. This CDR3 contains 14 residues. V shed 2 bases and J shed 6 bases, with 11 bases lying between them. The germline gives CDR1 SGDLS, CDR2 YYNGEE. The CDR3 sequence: CASSVSSGAGELFF. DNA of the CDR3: TGTGCCAGCAGCGTTTCCAGTGGGGCCGGGGAGCTGTTTTTT.

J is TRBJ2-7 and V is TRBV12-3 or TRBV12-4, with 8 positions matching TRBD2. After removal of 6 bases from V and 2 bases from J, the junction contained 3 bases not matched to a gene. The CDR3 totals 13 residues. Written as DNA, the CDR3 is TGTGCCAGCAGGACTAGCGTAACCTACGAGCAGTACTTC. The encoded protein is CASRTSVTYEQYF.

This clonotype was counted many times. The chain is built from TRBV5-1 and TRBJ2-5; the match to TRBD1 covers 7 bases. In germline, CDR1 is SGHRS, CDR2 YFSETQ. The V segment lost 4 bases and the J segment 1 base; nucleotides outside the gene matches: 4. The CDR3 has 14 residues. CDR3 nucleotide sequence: TGCGCCAGCAGCAGGGACAGACTCCAAGAGACCCAGTACTTC. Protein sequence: CASSRDRLQETQYF.

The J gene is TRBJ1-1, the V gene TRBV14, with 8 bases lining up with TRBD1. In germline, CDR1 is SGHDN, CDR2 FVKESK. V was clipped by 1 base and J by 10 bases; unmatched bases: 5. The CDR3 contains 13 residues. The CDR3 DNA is TGTGCCAGCAGCCAAGTACAGGGGGTCTTAGCTTTCTTT. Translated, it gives CASSQVQGVLAFF.

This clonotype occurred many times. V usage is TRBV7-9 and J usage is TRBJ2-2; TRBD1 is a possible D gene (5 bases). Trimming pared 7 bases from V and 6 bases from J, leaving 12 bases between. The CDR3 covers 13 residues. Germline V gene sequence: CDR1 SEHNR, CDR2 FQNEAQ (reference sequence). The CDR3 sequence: CASIRIGAGELFF. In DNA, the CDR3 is TGTGCCAGCATCAGGATAGGGGCCGGGGAGCTGTTTTTT.

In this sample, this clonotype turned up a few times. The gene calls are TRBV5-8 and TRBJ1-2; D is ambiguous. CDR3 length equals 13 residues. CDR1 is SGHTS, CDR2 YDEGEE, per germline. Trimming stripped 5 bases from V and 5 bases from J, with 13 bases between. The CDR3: CASSMLGEYGYTF. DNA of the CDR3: TGTGCCAGCAGTATGCTGGGAGAGTATGGCTACACCTTC. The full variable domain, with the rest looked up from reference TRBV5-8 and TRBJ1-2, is EAGVTQSPTHLIKTRGQQATLRCSPISGHTSVYWYQQALGLGLQFLLWYDEGEERNRGNFPPRFSGRQFPNYSSELNVNALELEDSALYLCASSMLGEYGYTFGSGTRLTVV.

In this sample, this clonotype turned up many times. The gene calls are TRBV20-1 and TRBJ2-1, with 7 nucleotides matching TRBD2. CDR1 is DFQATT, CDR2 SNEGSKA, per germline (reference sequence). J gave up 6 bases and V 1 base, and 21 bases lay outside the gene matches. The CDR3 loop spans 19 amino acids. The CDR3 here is CSARAPLGVFGRGSNEQFF. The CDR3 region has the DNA TGCAGTGCTAGAGCCCCCCTTGGGGTTTTTGGGCGGGGGTCCAATGAGCAGTTCTTC.

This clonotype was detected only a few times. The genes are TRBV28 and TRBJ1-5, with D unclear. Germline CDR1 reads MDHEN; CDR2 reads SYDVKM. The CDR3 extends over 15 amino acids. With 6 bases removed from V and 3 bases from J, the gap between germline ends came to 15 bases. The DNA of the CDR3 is TGTGCCAGCAGCTCTCGAGGACGGATCAATCAGCCCCAGCATTTT. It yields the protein CASSSRGRINQPQHF.

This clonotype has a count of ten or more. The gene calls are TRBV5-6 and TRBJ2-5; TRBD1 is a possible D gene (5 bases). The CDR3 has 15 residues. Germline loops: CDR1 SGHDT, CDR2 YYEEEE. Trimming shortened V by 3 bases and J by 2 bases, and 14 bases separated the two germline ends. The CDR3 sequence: CASSSGSRYQETQYF. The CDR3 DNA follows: TGTGCCAGCAGCTCAGGGTCCCGATATCAAGAGACCCAGTACTTC. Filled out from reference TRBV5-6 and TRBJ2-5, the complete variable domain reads DAGVTQSPTHLIKTRGQQVTLRCSPKSGHDTVSWYQQALGQGPQFIFQYYEEEERQRGNFPDRFSGHQFPNYSSELNVNALLLGDSALYLCASSSGSRYQETQYFGPGTRLLVL.

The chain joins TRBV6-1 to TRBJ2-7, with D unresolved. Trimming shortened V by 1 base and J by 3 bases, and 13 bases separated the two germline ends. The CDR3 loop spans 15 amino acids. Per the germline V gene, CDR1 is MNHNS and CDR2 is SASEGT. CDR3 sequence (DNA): TGTGCCAGCAGTGAAGTCTCCGGACGGAGCTACGAGCAGTACTTC. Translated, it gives CASSEVSGRSYEQYF.

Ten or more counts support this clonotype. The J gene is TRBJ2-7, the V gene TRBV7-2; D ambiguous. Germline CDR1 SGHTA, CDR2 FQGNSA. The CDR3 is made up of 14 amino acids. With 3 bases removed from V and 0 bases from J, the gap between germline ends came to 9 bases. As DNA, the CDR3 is TGTGCCAGCAGCTTCGGAACGGACTCCTACGAGCAGTACTTC. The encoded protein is CASSFGTDSYEQYF.

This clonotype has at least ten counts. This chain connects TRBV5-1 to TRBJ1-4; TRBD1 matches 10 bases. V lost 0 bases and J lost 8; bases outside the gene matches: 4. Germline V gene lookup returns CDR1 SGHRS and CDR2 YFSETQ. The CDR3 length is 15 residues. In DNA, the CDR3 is TGCGCCAGCAGCTTGGACGGGACAGGGGTGGAAAAACTGTTTTTT. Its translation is CASSLDGTGVEKLFF. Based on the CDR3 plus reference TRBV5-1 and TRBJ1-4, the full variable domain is KAGVTQTPRYLIKTRGQQVTLSCSPISGHRSVSWYQQTPGQGLQFLFEYFSETQRNKGNFPGRFSGRQFSNSRSEMNVSTLELGDSALYLCASSLDGTGVEKLFFGSGTQLSVL.

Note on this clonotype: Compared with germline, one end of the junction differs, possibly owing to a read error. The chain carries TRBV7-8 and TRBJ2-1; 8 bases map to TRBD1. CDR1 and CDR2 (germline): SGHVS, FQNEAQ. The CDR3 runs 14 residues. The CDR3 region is CASSFGQGGNELFF. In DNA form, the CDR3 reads TGTGCCAGCAGCTTTGGACAGGGAGGCAATGAGCTGTTCTTC.

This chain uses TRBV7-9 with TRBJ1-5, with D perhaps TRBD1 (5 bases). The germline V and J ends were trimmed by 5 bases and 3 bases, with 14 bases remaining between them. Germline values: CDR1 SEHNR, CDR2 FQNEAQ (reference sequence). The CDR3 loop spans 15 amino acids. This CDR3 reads CASSPGTELNQPQHF. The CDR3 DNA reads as TGTGCCAGCAGCCCAGGGACTGAACTCAATCAGCCCCAGCATTTT.

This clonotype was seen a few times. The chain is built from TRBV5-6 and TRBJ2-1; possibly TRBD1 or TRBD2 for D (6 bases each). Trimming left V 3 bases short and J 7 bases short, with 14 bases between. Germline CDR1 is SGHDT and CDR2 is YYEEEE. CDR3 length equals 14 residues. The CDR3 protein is CASSSAGGGNEQFF. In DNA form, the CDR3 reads TGTGCCAGCAGCTCCGCCGGGGGCGGGAATGAGCAGTTCTTC. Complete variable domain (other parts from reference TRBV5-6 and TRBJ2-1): DAGVTQSPTHLIKTRGQQVTLRCSPKSGHDTVSWYQQALGQGPQFIFQYYEEEERQRGNFPDRFSGHQFPNYSSELNVNALLLGDSALYLCASSSAGGGNEQFFGPGTRLTVL.

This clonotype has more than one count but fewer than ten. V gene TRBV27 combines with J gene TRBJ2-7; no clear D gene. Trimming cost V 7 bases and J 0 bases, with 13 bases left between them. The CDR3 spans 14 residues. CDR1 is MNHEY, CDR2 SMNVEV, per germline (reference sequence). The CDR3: CASTPSRHSYEQYF. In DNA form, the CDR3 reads TGTGCCAGCACCCCCAGCAGACACTCCTACGAGCAGTACTTC.

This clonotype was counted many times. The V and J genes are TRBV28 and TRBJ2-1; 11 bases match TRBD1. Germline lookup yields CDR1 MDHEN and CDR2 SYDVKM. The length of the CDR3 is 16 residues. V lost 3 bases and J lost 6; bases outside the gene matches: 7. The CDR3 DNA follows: TGTGCCAGCAGTTTTTTGGGACAGGGGGATTCCAATGAGCAGTTCTTC. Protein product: CASSFLGQGDSNEQFF.

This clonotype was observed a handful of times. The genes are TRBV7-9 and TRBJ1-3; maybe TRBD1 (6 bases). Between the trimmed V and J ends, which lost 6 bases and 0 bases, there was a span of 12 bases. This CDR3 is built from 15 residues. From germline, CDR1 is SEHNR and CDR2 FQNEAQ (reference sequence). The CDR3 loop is CASSSGQLSGNTIYF. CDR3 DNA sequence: TGTGCCAGCAGTTCTGGACAGCTCTCTGGAAACACCATATATTTT.